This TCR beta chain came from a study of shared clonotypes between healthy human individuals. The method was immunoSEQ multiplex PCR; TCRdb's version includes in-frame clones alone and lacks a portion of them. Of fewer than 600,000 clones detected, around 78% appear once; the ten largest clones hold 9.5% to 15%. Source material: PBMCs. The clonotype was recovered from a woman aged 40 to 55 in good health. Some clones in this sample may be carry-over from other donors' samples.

CDR3 region: CASSSPNWDEQFF. CDR3 DNA sequence: TGTGCCAGCAGTTCTCCTAATTGGGATGAGCAGTTCTTC. The rearrangement links TRBV7-2 to TRBJ2-1; D uncertain. V was trimmed by 6 bases and J by 8 bases, leaving 14 bases between them. The CDR3 consists of 13 residues. Germline V gives CDR1 SGHTA, CDR2 FQGNSA.